This entry lists 32 T cell receptor beta chains sequenced from one sample in a study of PD-1 blockade in classical Hodgkin lymphoma. Brentuximab vedotin exposure varied, and every patient relapsed after autologous stem cell transplantation. Clones were read by immunoSEQ multiplex PCR, and TCRdb kept only the in-frame ones, dropping some. The table shows roughly 150,000 clones, with around four fifths occurring only once. Sequencing was performed on peripheral blood mononuclear cells (PBMCs), taken before the second cycle of nivolumab. These receptors were obtained from a human donor with classical Hodgkin lymphoma.

CDR3 sequence reads: CASQRGARTDTQYF. The CDR3 region has the DNA TGTGCCAGCCAGCGGGGGGCCCGCACAGATACGCAGTATTTT. V usage is TRBV6-1 and J usage is TRBJ2-3; TRBD2 matches at 9 bases. V gave up 8 bases and J gave up 1 base; unmatched junction bases: 4. This CDR3 is built from 14 residues. Germline loops: CDR1 MNHNS, CDR2 SASEGT.

The chain links TRBV5-1 to TRBJ2-5; perhaps D is TRBD1 or TRBD2 (5 bases each). The length of the CDR3 is 16 residues. Germline-derived CDR1 and CDR2 are SGHRS and YFSETQ. V gave up 1 base and J gave up 4 bases, with 17 bases separating them. CDR3 region: CASSLWGSVTVETQYF. Here the CDR3 DNA reads TGCGCCAGCAGCTTGTGGGGGAGTGTGACAGTAGAGACCCAGTACTTC.

CDR3 coding DNA: TGTGCCATCAGTGAGTCCCCGAACACTGAAGCTTTCTTT. Amino acid sequence: CAISESPNTEAFF. The V and J genes are TRBV10-3 and TRBJ1-1; D unresolved. Germline V lookup: CDR1 ENHRY, CDR2 SYGVKD. V lost 0 bases and J lost 1, with 3 bases in between. The CDR3 has 13 residues.

The chain couples TRBV5-1 to TRBJ1-1; D gene ambiguous. This CDR3 is built from 15 residues. V dropped 1 base and J dropped 6 bases, with 16 bases sitting between them. CDR1 and CDR2 from the germline V gene are SGHRS and YFSETQ. The CDR3 region is CASSLNSNRGSEAFF. Here the CDR3 DNA reads TGCGCCAGCAGCTTGAATTCTAACCGAGGGTCTGAAGCTTTCTTT.

The V and J genes are TRBV5-6 and TRBJ1-1; no definite D call. Trimming shortened V by 4 bases and J by 7 bases, and 8 bases separated the two germline ends. The CDR3 is made up of 11 amino acids. The V gene's germline CDR1 is SGHDT and CDR2 YYEEEE. This CDR3 is CASSIFSEAFF. The CDR3 DNA follows: TGTGCCAGCAGCATTTTCAGTGAAGCTTTCTTT.

V usage is TRBV6-6 and J usage is TRBJ1-3; no clear D gene. Between the trimmed V and J ends, which lost 2 bases and 4 bases, there was a span of 3 bases. Per the germline V gene, CDR1 is MNHNY and CDR2 is SVGAGI (reference sequence). The CDR3 length is 12 residues. The CDR3 is CASSYRGNTIYF. The CDR3 coding sequence is TGTGCCAGCAGTTACCGGGGAAACACCATATATTTT.

This chain uses TRBV28 with TRBJ2-3, with a weak D call TRBD2 (6 bases). The V gene lost 0 bases and the J gene lost 8 bases, with 15 bases spanning the gap. CDR3 length equals 15 residues. CDR1 MDHEN and CDR2 SYDVKM come from the germline V gene. The CDR3 DNA is TGTGCCAGCAGTTTATGGTTCGGGGGAGTGGGTACGCAGTATTTT. It translates to CASSLWFGGVGTQYF.

This clone is a singleton in its sample. The V call is TRBV7-2, the J call TRBJ2-7, with D perhaps matching TRBD2 (5 bases). This CDR3 has 15 residues. CDR1 SGHTA and CDR2 FQGNSA come from the germline V gene. V was clipped by 2 bases and J by 3 bases, with 14 bases between them. The CDR3 DNA follows: TGTGCCAGCAGCTTATATCGGGGTTGGAACTACGAGCAGTACTTC. This sequence encodes CASSLYRGWNYEQYF.

The chain has TRBV19 and TRBJ2-4, with 7 positions matching TRBD1. Germline loops: CDR1 LNHDA, CDR2 SQIVND (reference sequence). CDR3 length equals 14 residues. V trimming: 6 bases; J trimming: 1 base; junction bases outside the gene matches: 3. The CDR3 is CASRGTDAKNIQYF. DNA of the CDR3: TGTGCCAGTAGGGGGACAGACGCCAAAAACATTCAGTACTTC.

The rearrangement uses TRBV6-5 and TRBJ2-7; TRBD1 aligns across 8 bases. Trimming removed 6 bases from V and 0 bases from J; junction bases left unmatched: 7. The CDR3 consists of 15 residues. CDR1 and CDR2 (germline): MNHEY, SVGAGI. This CDR3 is CASSPHRGNSYEQYF. DNA of the CDR3: TGTGCCAGCAGCCCGCACAGGGGGAACTCCTACGAGCAGTACTTC.

CDR3 sequence: CASSLIQGAVNEKLFF. In DNA form, the CDR3 reads TGTGCCAGCAGCTTGATACAGGGGGCGGTTAACGAAAAACTGTTTTTT. The gene calls are TRBV7-9 and TRBJ1-4; 9 nucleotides line up with TRBD1. V shed 3 bases, J shed 8 bases, and the junction held 10 bases outside the gene matches. The CDR3 consists of 16 residues. Germline loops: CDR1 SEHNR, CDR2 FQNEAQ (reference sequence).

The rearrangement links TRBV5-1 to TRBJ2-3, with 8 bases aligning to TRBD2. CDR1 is SGHRS, CDR2 YFSETQ, per germline. Trimming cost V 4 bases and J 5 bases; bases outside gene matches: 9. The CDR3 consists of 15 residues. The CDR3 DNA sequence: TGCGCCAGCAGCGATAGTAGCGGGAATATAGATACGCAGTATTTT. Translation: CASSDSSGNIDTQYF.

V and J are TRBV7-2 and TRBJ1-5; 8 nucleotides line up with TRBD1. CDR1 and CDR2 from the germline V gene are SGHTA and FQGNSA. This CDR3 is built from 15 residues. The J segment lost 3 bases and the V segment lost 2 bases, leaving 3 bases of the junction unmatched. The CDR3 bases are TGTGCCAGCAGCTTAAAGACAGGGGACAATCAGCCCCAGCATTTT. This gives the protein CASSLKTGDNQPQHF.

This clone occurred a few times. The chain joins TRBV7-9 to TRBJ1-1; no clear D. This CDR3 comprises 14 residues. Trimming shortened V by 6 bases and J by 7 bases, and 18 bases separated the two germline ends. Looked up from germline, CDR1 is SEHNR and CDR2 is FQNEAQ (reference sequence). DNA for the CDR3: TGTGCCAGCAGTCATAAAGCTTCTCATCTTGAAGCTTTCTTT. Translation: CASSHKASHLEAFF.

V and J are TRBV5-4 and TRBJ1-1; D is ambiguous. This CDR3 is built from 15 residues. Germline V lookup: CDR1 SGHNT, CDR2 YYREEE (reference sequence). V lost 2 bases and J lost 0, with 11 bases in between. For the CDR3, the DNA is TGTGCCAGCAGCTTTCTTACCGCTCTGAACACTGAAGCTTTCTTT. It translates to CASSFLTALNTEAFF.

This chain uses TRBV10-3 with TRBJ2-2, with 7 bases lining up with TRBD1. CDR1 and CDR2 from the germline V gene are ENHRY and SYGVKD. The CDR3 has 13 amino acids. V was clipped by 11 bases and J by 0 bases; unmatched bases: 3. The CDR3: CAAGTANTGELFF. CDR3 bases: TGTGCCGCCGGGACAGCGAACACCGGGGAGCTGTTTTTT.

The chain links TRBV18 to TRBJ2-5, with 9 bases lining up with TRBD1. V shed 4 bases and J 5 bases; nucleotides not matched to a gene: 11. Germline V gene sequence: CDR1 KGHSH, CDR2 LQKENI. The CDR3 is made up of 16 amino acids. DNA of the CDR3: TGTGCCAGCTCACTTCCCGGGACAGGGCGGTCCGAGACCCAGTACTTC. It specifies CASSLPGTGRSETQYF.

V gene TRBV10-3 combines with J gene TRBJ2-2; 8 bases match TRBD2. The V gene end was trimmed by 4 bases and the J gene end by 5 bases; junction bases not matched to a gene: 9. Germline CDR1 reads ENHRY; CDR2 reads SYGVKD. The CDR3 runs 16 residues. This chain's CDR3 is CAISAYLAGSTGELFF. The CDR3 DNA reads as TGTGCCATCAGTGCATATCTAGCGGGCAGTACCGGGGAGCTGTTTTTT.

The CDR3 spells CASSAETAEAFF. The CDR3 DNA reads as TGTGCCAGCAGTGCTGAAACAGCAGAAGCTTTCTTT. The V gene is TRBV2, the J gene TRBJ1-1; D is undetermined. Trimming cost V 4 bases and J 8 bases, with 11 bases left between them. Germline V CDR1 and CDR2: SNHLY, FYNNEI. This CDR3 is 12 amino acids long.

CDR3 coding DNA: TGTGCCAGCAGTTACGCGGACAGCCTTTACAATGAGCAGTTCTTC. Its translation: CASSYADSLYNEQFF. V and J are TRBV6-6 and TRBJ2-1; TRBD1 might be the D (6 bases). Trimming took 2 bases from V and 4 from J, leaving 12 bases between them. Germline values: CDR1 MNHNY, CDR2 SVGAGI (reference sequence). CDR3 length: 15 residues.

The table lists this clone with a few counts. The V gene is TRBV28, the J gene TRBJ2-7; perhaps TRBD1 as D (5 bases). The length of the CDR3 is 11 residues. Germline assignment: CDR1 MDHEN and CDR2 SYDVKM. Trimming shortened V by 10 bases and J by 1 base, and 8 bases separated the two germline ends. CDR3 sequence reads: CAIQGSYEQYF. The CDR3 DNA is TGTGCCATCCAGGGATCCTACGAGCAGTACTTC.

The chain couples TRBV27 to TRBJ2-2; 8 bases map to TRBD1. The length of the CDR3 is 17 residues. V was pared by 2 bases and J by 7 bases, with 12 bases of the junction left unmatched. Germline V gene sequence: CDR1 MNHEY, CDR2 SMNVEV (reference sequence). The CDR3 coding sequence is TGTGCCAGCAGTTTAACTTTACAGGGGGTATTTGGCGGGGAGCTGTTTTTT. It codes for CASSLTLQGVFGGELFF.

The CDR3 spells CASSLEPGGEKLFF. The CDR3 nucleotides read TGTGCCAGCAGCTTGGAACCAGGGGGTGAAAAACTGTTTTTT. V and J are TRBV5-4 and TRBJ1-4, with TRBD1 identical over 7 bases. The germline V gene has CDR1 SGHNT and CDR2 YYREEE (reference sequence). The V gene end was trimmed by 0 bases and the J gene end by 7 bases; junction bases not matched to a gene: 3. The CDR3 spans 14 residues.

The V and J genes are TRBV6-1 and TRBJ1-5; D gene uncertain. The length of the CDR3 is 15 residues. Trimming removed 7 bases from V and 3 bases from J, with 16 bases in between. Per germline, CDR1 MNHNS and CDR2 SASEGT. The CDR3: CASILTSDLNQPQHF. The DNA of the CDR3 is TGTGCCAGCATATTAACCTCGGACCTCAATCAGCCCCAGCATTTT.

V usage is TRBV5-4 and J usage is TRBJ2-2; weak D call: TRBD1 (5 bases). Germline V gives CDR1 SGHNT, CDR2 YYREEE (reference sequence). The CDR3 spans 16 residues. Between the trimmed V and J ends, which lost 0 bases and 1 base, there was a span of 10 bases. In nucleotides, the CDR3 is TGTGCCAGCAGCTTGGGGGGCCCGATGAACACCGGGGAGCTGTTTTTT. The encoded protein is CASSLGGPMNTGELFF.

The table lists this clone with a few counts. This chain uses TRBV4-2 with TRBJ2-5; TRBD2 matches 9 bases. The V gene's germline CDR1 is LGHNA and CDR2 YNFKEQ. The CDR3 has 18 residues. V shed 0 bases and J 4 bases; nucleotides not matched to a gene: 12. The CDR3 DNA reads as TGTGCCAGCAGCCAAGATCTACGTGGGGCGGGGGGGCGAGAGACCCAGTACTTC. Translating it yields CASSQDLRGAGGRETQYF.

This clone has a single count. V and J are TRBV7-9 and TRBJ1-6; TRBD1 matches at 9 bases. Germline V gene data show CDR1 as SEHNR and CDR2 as FQNEAQ (reference sequence). V lost 5 bases, J lost 7 bases, and 15 bases stayed unmatched. CDR3 size: 18 residues. The CDR3 loop reads CASSAGQGRGWGNSPLHF. CDR3 sequence (DNA): TGTGCCAGCAGCGCGGGACAGGGTAGGGGCTGGGGCAATTCACCCCTCCACTTT.

CDR3 region: CASVHTGAKNIQYF. The CDR3 nucleotides are TGTGCCAGCGTCCATACAGGAGCCAAAAACATTCAGTACTTC. This chain joins TRBV11-2 and TRBJ2-4; D perhaps matches TRBD1 (5 bases). Germline V CDR1 and CDR2: SGHAT, FQNNGV. V gave up 8 bases and J gave up 0 bases, with 11 bases separating them. There are 14 residues in the CDR3.

In DNA, the CDR3 is TGTGCCAGCAGCATGGGACTAGCGGGGCTGTACCAAGAGACCCAGTACTTC. Amino acids: CASSMGLAGLYQETQYF. The chain joins TRBV9 to TRBJ2-5, with 13 bases identical to TRBD2. V shed 4 bases and J 0 bases; nucleotides not matched to a gene: 6. Germline V gene lookup returns CDR1 SGDLS and CDR2 YYNGEE. CDR3 size: 17 residues.

The CDR3: CASSGTGDTEAFF. CDR3 nucleotides: TGTGCCAGCTCAGGAACAGGGGACACTGAAGCTTTCTTT. This chain joins TRBV18 and TRBJ1-1; 7 bases fit TRBD1. The V gene's germline CDR1 is KGHSH and CDR2 LQKENI. CDR3 length: 13 amino acids. Germline trimming cut 5 bases from V and 3 bases from J; bases unmatched to any gene: 3. The full variable domain, with the rest looked up from reference TRBV18 and TRBJ1-1, is NAGVMQNPRHLVRRRGQEARLRCSPMKGHSHVYWYRQLPEEGLKFMVYLQKENIIDESGMPKERFSAEFPKEGPSILRIQQVVRGDSAAYFCASSGTGDTEAFFGQGTRLTVV.

The chain joins TRBV11-2 to TRBJ2-1, with TRBD2 matching over 9 bases. The CDR3 totals 19 residues. Germline V CDR1 and CDR2: SGHAT, FQNNGV. V shed 1 base and J 1 base; nucleotides not matched to a gene: 11. The CDR3 bases are TGTGCCAGCAGCTTAGGTCTGGGCGGGACTAGCAGTTCCTACAATGAGCAGTTCTTC. It codes for CASSLGLGGTSSSYNEQFF.

The table lists this clone with a count of one. This chain links TRBV4-2 with TRBJ2-3; no definite D call. V was pared by 3 bases and J by 1 base, with 8 bases between. This CDR3 is built from 14 residues. Germline loops: CDR1 LGHNA, CDR2 YNFKEQ. The CDR3 protein is CASSHPLGTDTQYF. For the CDR3, the DNA is TGTGCCAGCAGCCACCCTCTTGGCACAGATACGCAGTATTTT.